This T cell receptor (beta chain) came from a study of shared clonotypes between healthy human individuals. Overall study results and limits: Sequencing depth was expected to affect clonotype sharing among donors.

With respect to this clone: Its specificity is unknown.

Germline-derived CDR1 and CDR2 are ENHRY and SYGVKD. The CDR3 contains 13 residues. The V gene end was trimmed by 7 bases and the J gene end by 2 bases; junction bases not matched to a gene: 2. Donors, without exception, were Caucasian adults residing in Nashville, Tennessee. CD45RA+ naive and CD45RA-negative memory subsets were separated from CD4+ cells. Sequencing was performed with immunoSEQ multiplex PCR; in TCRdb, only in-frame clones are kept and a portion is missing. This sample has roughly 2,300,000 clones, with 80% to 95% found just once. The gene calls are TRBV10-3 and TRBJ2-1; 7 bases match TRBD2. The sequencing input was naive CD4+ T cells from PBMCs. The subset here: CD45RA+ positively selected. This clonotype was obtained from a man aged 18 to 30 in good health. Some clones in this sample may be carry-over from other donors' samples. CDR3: CAINSGAYNEQFF. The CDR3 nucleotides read TGTGCCATCAACAGCGGGGCCTACAATGAGCAGTTCTTC.